The clone carrying this TCR beta chain occurred once. The ends were cut back, 4 bases at V and 3 bases at J, with 13 bases in the middle. Germline V gene sequence: CDR1 MNHEY, CDR2 SVGAGI. The CDR3 is made up of 14 amino acids. Clones were sequenced by immunoSEQ multiplex PCR, and TCRdb holds only the in-frame ones, with some missing. Found here are 100,000 or so clones, around 92% of them singletons; the top ten hold 2.5% to 4%. These data originate in a study of T cell changes during pregnancy in multiple sclerosis. The clonotype comes from a female donor with multiple sclerosis, enrolled in a pregnancy study. The sequencing used peripheral blood, collected in the second trimester of pregnancy. The gene calls are TRBV6-5 and TRBJ2-7, with D possibly matching TRBD1 (6 bases). CDR3 protein: CASSSLDRYYEQYF. DNA for the CDR3: TGTGCCAGCAGTTCCCTGGACAGATACTACGAGCAGTACTTC.